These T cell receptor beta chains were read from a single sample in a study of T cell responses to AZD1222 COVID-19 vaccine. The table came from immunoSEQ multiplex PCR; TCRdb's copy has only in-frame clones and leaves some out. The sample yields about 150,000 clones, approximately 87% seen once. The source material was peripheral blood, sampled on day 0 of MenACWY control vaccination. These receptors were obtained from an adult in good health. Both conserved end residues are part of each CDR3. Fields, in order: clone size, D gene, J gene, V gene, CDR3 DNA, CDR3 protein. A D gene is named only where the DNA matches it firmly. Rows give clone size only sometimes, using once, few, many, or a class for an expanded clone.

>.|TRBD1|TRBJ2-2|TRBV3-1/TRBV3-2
TGTGCCAGCAGCCCGACAGGGAAGAACACCGGGGAGCTGTTTTTT
CASSPTGKNTGELFF
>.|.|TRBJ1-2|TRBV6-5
TGTGCCAGCAGCGCGGACAGATATGGCTACACCTTC
CASSADRYGYTF
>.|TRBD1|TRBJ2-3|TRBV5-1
TGCGCCAGCAGCTTGGGACAGGGGAAATCAGATACGCAGTATTTT
CASSLGQGKSDTQYF
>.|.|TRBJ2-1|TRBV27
TGTGCCAGCAGACTTTATGGGGAAAGTGAGCAGTTCTTC
CASRLYGESEQFF
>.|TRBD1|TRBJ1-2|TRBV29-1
TGCAGCGTTAGCGGGACAGGGCAGGGTGGCTACACCTTC
CSVSGTGQGGYTF
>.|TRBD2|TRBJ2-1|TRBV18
TGTGCCAGCTCACCCAATAGCGGGAGCTACAATGAGCAGTTCTTC
CASSPNSGSYNEQFF
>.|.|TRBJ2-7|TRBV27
TGTGCCAGCAGTTTACAGGTTACGACAGCGGTACAGTACTTC
CASSLQVTTAVQYF
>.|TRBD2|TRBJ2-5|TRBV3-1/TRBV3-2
TGTGCCAGCAGTCTTGCGGGGGGAGAGACCCAGTACTTC
CASSLAGGETQYF
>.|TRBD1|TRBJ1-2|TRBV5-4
TGTGCCAGCAGGCGGACAGGGGGTACATTGATCGGTGGCTACACCTTC
CASRRTGGTLIGGYTF
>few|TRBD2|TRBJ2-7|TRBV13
TGTGCCAGCAGCTTCGGGACTAGCGGGAGAGGTTACGAGCAGTACTTC
CASSFGTSGRGYEQYF
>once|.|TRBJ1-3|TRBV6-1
TGTGCCAGCAGTGAAGCGCCGGGGTCAGGAAACACCATATATTTT
CASSEAPGSGNTIYF
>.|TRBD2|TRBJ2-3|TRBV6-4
TGTGCCAGCAGTGCCGATAGCGGGAACACAGATACGCAGTATTTT
CASSADSGNTDTQYF
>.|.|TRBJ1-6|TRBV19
TGTGCCAGTAATCCGGACTCCTATAATTCACCCCTCCACTTT
CASNPDSYNSPLHF
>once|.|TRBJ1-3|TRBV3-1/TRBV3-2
TGTGCCAGCAGCCGCTTAGGGGGGGCTGGAAACACCATATATTTT
CASSRLGGAGNTIYF
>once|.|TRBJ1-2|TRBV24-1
TGTGCCACCAGTGATTTGGGGGCAGCTGCTAACTATGGCTACACCTTC
CATSDLGAAANYGYTF
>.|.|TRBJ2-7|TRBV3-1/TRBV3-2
TGTGCCAGCAGCCGGGGGGCTAGCGCAGAGGAGCAGTACTTC
CASSRGASAEEQYF
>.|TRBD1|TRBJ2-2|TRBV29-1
TGCAGCGCGGACAGGGTATCCGGGGAGCTGTTTTTT
CSADRVSGELFF
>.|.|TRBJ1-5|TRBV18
TGTGCCAGCTCACCGCTACCGGGACTCAATCAGCCCCAGCATTTT
CASSPLPGLNQPQHF
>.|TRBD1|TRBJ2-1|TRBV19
TGTGCCAGTAGTCCCCAGCAGGGACAGGGGGTCTTC
CASSPQQGQGVF
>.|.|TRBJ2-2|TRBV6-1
TGTGCCAGCAGTGCCCACAGGGACTCACGGGCCGGGGAGCTGTTTTTT
CASSAHRDSRAGELFF
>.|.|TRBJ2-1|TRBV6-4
TGTGCCAGCAGCGCCGAAGGGGGGCTCAATGAGCAGTTCTTC
CASSAEGGLNEQFF
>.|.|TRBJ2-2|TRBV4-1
TGCGCCAGCAGCCAAGTAGGCCCGAACACCGGGGAGCTGTTTTTT
CASSQVGPNTGELFF
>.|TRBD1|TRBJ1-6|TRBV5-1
TGCGCCAGCGGGGACAGCCCGGGGGATTCACCCCTCCACTTT
CASGDSPGDSPLHF
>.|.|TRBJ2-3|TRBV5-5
TGTGCCAGCAGACTAGGCCCAAACACAGATACGCAGTATTTT
CASRLGPNTDTQYF
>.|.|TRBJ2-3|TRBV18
TGTGCCAGCTCACCATATCTGGCGGGAGATACGCAGTATTTT
CASSPYLAGDTQYF
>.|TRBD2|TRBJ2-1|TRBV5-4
TGTGCCAGCAGTTATCTCGTAGCGGGAGGAGATGAGCAGTTCTTC
CASSYLVAGGDEQFF
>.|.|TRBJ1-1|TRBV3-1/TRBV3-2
TGTGCCAGCAGCCAAAAGCTGAACACTGAAGCTTTCTTT
CASSQKLNTEAFF
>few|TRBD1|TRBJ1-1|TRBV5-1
TGCGCCAGCAGCTTGGGGACAGGGGTCTCTGAAGCTTTCTTT
CASSLGTGVSEAFF
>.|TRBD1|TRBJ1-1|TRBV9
TGTGCCAGCAGCGTAGAGGGGGGACAGGGGCGATGGACTGAAGCTTTCTTT
CASSVEGGQGRWTEAFF
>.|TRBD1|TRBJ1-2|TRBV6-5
TGTGCCAGCAGTTGGACAGGCTATGGCTACACCTTC
CASSWTGYGYTF
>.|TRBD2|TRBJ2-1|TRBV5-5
TGTGCCAGCAGCTCTATAGCGGGGGGGGCGAATGAGCAGTTCTTC
CASSSIAGGANEQFF
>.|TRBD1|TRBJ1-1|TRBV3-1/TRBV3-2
TGTGCCAGCAGCCCCAGGGGACAGGGGGCATCGGACACTGAAGCTTTCTTT
CASSPRGQGASDTEAFF
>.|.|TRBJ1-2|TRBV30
TGTGCCTGGAGTGTTGGCAGGTCAGACTATGGCTACACCTTC
CAWSVGRSDYGYTF
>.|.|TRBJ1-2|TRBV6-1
TGTGCCAGCAGTGAAGAAAGGACTCTTTACTATGGCTACACCTTC
CASSEERTLYYGYTF
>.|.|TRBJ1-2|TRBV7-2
TGTGCCAGCAGCCCACAGGCCCACTATGGCTACACCTTC
CASSPQAHYGYTF
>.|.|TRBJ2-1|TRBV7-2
TGTGCCAGCAGCTTAGCGGGAGGGGGCTCCTACAATGAGCAGTTCTTC
CASSLAGGGSYNEQFF
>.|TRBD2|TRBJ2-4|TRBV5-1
TGCGCCAGCAGCGCACCGGGACTAGCGGGAGCCAAAAACATTCAGTACTTC
CASSAPGLAGAKNIQYF
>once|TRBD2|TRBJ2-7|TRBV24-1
TGTGCCACCAGTGGTTTAGGACTAGCGGGACTGAACGAGCAGTACTTC
CATSGLGLAGLNEQYF
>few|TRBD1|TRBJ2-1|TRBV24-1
TGTGCCACCACCGGGACAGGTCCTTTGGGAGAGCAGTTCTTC
CATTGTGPLGEQFF
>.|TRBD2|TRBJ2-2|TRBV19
TGTGCCAGCCTGGGGACTAGCGGGGCCCCGAGCGCCGGGGAGCTGTTTTTT
CASLGTSGAPSAGELFF
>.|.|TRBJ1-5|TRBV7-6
TGTGCCAGCAGCTTACAGGCCGGGGGCAATCAGCCCCAGCATTTT
CASSLQAGGNQPQHF
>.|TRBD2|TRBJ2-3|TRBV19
TGTGCCAGTAGGACTAGCGGGGGGGCAGATACGCAGTATTTT
CASRTSGGADTQYF
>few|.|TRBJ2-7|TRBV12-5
TGTGCTAGTGGTTTAGGTGGGAGAGGGTCCTACGAGCAGTACTTC
CASGLGGRGSYEQYF
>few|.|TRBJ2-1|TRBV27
TGTGCCAGCAGTACCAATCGAGGGCAGGGGAATGAGCAGTTCTTC
CASSTNRGQGNEQFF
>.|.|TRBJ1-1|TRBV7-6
TGTGCCAGCAGCTTAGGCCAGGGGAACACTGAAGCTTTCTTT
CASSLGQGNTEAFF
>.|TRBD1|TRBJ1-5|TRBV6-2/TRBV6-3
TGTGCCAGCAGTTTTAGGGGACAGGTCGATAGCAATCAGCCCCAGCATTTT
CASSFRGQVDSNQPQHF
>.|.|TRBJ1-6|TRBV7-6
TGTGCCAGCAGCCCGTTGTACGGCGGGGCACCCCTCCACTTT
CASSPLYGGAPLHF
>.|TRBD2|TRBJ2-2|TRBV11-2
TGTGCCAGCAGCTTAGGAGCGGGGGCGGGCGGGGAGCTGTTTTTT
CASSLGAGAGGELFF
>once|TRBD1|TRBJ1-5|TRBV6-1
TGTGCCAGCAGTGAAAGAGGACAGGGGCATCAGCCCCAGCATTTT
CASSERGQGHQPQHF
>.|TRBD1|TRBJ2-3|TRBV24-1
TGTGCCACCAGCGCGGACAGGGCCCAAGTACTTTCCCACACAGATACGCAGTATTTT
CATSADRAQVLSHTDTQYF
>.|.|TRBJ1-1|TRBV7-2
TGTGCCAGCAGCTTAGGACCCCCCGGGGGGTCCACTGAAGCTTTCTTT
CASSLGPPGGSTEAFF
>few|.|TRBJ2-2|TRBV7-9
TGTGCCAGCAGCTTTCTGGGGTCCTACACCGGGGAGCTGTTTTTT
CASSFLGSYTGELFF
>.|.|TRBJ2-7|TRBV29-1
TGCAGCGTTCTCTCGGGCCACGAGCAGTACTTC
CSVLSGHEQYF